One and the same sample provided the 13 T cell receptor beta chains below, sequenced in a study of a mutant IDH1 vaccine in newly diagnosed glioma. Their target antigens are unknown. Time point noted: week 11, during vaccination. The vaccine gave 300 ug of a 20-mer mutant IDH1 peptide subcutaneously per dose. Method: immunoSEQ multiplex PCR; TCRdb's copy keeps in-frame clones and lacks some. The sample holds roughly 110,000 clones; 75% to 90% are singletons and the top ten take around 0.6%. Sequenced here: PBMCs, sampled from a glioma patient whose treatment included an IDH1 peptide vaccine. Every receptor here comes from a woman aged 45-60 years with glioma.

The V gene is TRBV13, the J gene TRBJ1-1, with D possibly being TRBD1 (6 bases). The CDR3 is made up of 15 amino acids. V gave up 5 bases and J gave up 1 base, with 14 bases separating them. Germline V gene lookup returns CDR1 PRHDT and CDR2 FYEKMQ (reference sequence). The CDR3 region has the DNA TGTGCCAGCAGCCTTACCGGACAGCCGAACACTGAAGCTTTCTTT. This gives the protein CASSLTGQPNTEAFF.

The chain carries TRBV7-3 and TRBJ2-4; 7 bases agree with TRBD1. The ends lost 4 bases at V and 6 bases at J; junction bases unmatched: 9. The germline CDR1 and CDR2 sequences are SGHTA and FQGTGA. The CDR3 consists of 15 residues. CDR3 in DNA: TGTGCCAGCAGCTGGGCCGGGACAGCAAGAAACATTCAGTACTTC. Translated: CASSWAGTARNIQYF.

The V and J genes are TRBV4-1 and TRBJ2-3; no reliable D call. V dropped 3 bases and J dropped 3 bases, with 10 bases sitting between them. The CDR3 covers 14 residues. CDR1 MGHRA and CDR2 YSYEKL come from the germline V gene. The CDR3 region is CASSQPLQTDTQYF. The CDR3 bases are TGCGCCAGCAGCCAGCCACTCCAGACAGATACGCAGTATTTT.

CDR3 residues: CASSSPRTGGNQPQHF. In DNA form, the CDR3 reads TGTGCCAGCAGTTCACCTCGGACAGGGGGCAATCAGCCCCAGCATTTT. The chain links TRBV28 to TRBJ1-5, with 9 bases identical to TRBD1. This CDR3 comprises 16 residues. The V gene end was trimmed by 4 bases and the J gene end by 2 bases; junction bases not matched to a gene: 6. From germline, CDR1 is MDHEN and CDR2 SYDVKM. The full variable domain, rest sourced from reference TRBV28 and TRBJ1-5, is DVKVTQSSRYLVKRTGEKVFLECVQDMDHENMFWYRQDPGLGLRLIYFSYDVKMKEKGDIPEGYSVSREKKERFSLILESASTNQTSMYLCASSSPRTGGNQPQHFGDGTRLSIL.

V is TRBV28 and J is TRBJ2-7; TRBD2 aligns across 13 bases. This CDR3 comprises 17 residues. CDR1 MDHEN and CDR2 SYDVKM come from the germline V gene. The J segment lost 0 bases and the V segment lost 6 bases, leaving 8 bases of the junction unmatched. As DNA, the CDR3 is TGTGCCAGCAGCGACAGGACTAGCGGGGGTCCCTCCTACGAGCAGTACTTC. This encodes CASSDRTSGGPSYEQYF.

As to this clone: An end of the junction does not agree with germline; a read error may underlie this. The chain recombines TRBV7-7 with TRBJ2-5; possibly TRBD2 for D (7 bases). CDR1 is SSHAT and CDR2 is FNYEAQ in the germline V gene (reference sequence). The CDR3 contains 13 residues. CDR3 protein: CASSRDQGGAQYF. CDR3 DNA: TGTGCTAGCAGCCGGGACCAAGGGGGGGCCCAGTACTTC.

The rearrangement links TRBV14 to TRBJ2-5, with a possible D match to TRBD1 (5 bases). Trimming stripped 1 base from V and 11 bases from J, with 11 bases between. The CDR3 covers 12 residues. CDR1 SGHDN and CDR2 FVKESK come from the germline V gene. CDR3 nucleotides: TGTGCCAGCAGCCAAGCCAGGGTCAGTCAGTACTTC. Amino acid sequence: CASSQARVSQYF.

The rearrangement links TRBV13 to TRBJ2-2, with 8 nucleotides matching TRBD1. The germline V gene has CDR1 PRHDT and CDR2 FYEKMQ (reference sequence). The CDR3 has 17 residues. The J segment lost 4 bases and the V segment lost 8 bases, leaving 15 bases of the junction unmatched. For the CDR3, the DNA is TGTGCCAGCCAGCTTAGTAGCCAGGGGGCGCGCACCGGGGAGCTGTTTTTT. It encodes CASQLSSQGARTGELFF.

The genes are TRBV11-2 and TRBJ2-1, with no clear D. The V end lost 0 bases, the J end lost 9 bases, and 12 bases lay between the germline ends. From germline, CDR1 is SGHAT and CDR2 FQNNGV. This CDR3 is built from 14 residues. The CDR3 reads CASSLDFTHFEQFF. The CDR3 DNA reads as TGTGCCAGCAGCTTAGATTTTACCCATTTTGAGCAGTTCTTC. Variable domain in full (rest from reference TRBV11-2 and TRBJ2-1): EAGVAQSPRYKIIEKRQSVAFWCNPISGHATLYWYQQILGQGPKLLIQFQNNGVVDDSQLPKDRFSAERLKGVDSTLKIQPAKLEDSAVYLCASSLDFTHFEQFFGPGTRLTVL.

This clone appeared once. The chain uses TRBV5-4 and TRBJ2-4, with 11 positions matching TRBD1. Germline loops: CDR1 SGHNT, CDR2 YYREEE (reference sequence). The ends lost 4 bases at V and 16 bases at J; junction bases unmatched: 10. The CDR3 totals 13 residues. CDR3 sequence reads: CASSIPGQGEGYF. DNA of the CDR3: TGTGCCAGCAGCATCCCGGGACAGGGGGAGGGATACTTC.

The rearrangement uses TRBV10-3 and TRBJ1-3, with no clear D. The germline V gene has CDR1 ENHRY and CDR2 SYGVKD. V was pared by 2 bases and J by 1 base, with 12 bases between. The CDR3 loop spans 16 amino acids. CDR3 residues: CAISEGLLASGNTIYF. The CDR3 DNA reads TGTGCCATCAGTGAGGGGCTTCTGGCATCTGGAAACACCATATATTTT.

This clone has just one count. The CDR3 is CASYFITRLYGYTF. In DNA, the CDR3 is TGTGCCAGCTATTTTATCACTAGACTCTATGGCTACACCTTC. The chain joins TRBV27 to TRBJ1-2; D gene uncertain. The CDR3 extends over 14 amino acids. Trimming stripped 8 bases from V and 4 bases from J, with 17 bases between. Germline assignment: CDR1 MNHEY and CDR2 SMNVEV (reference sequence).

V gene TRBV27 combines with J gene TRBJ2-1, with TRBD2 matching 8 bases. CDR1 MNHEY and CDR2 SMNVEV come from the germline V gene (reference sequence). The CDR3 covers 16 residues. Trimming took 3 bases from V and 0 from J; bases not matched to a gene: 4. The CDR3 DNA sequence: TGTGCCAGCAGTTTCATAGCGGGAAGCTCCTACAATGAGCAGTTCTTC. Its protein is CASSFIAGSSYNEQFF.